The sequence of this T cell receptor (beta chain) was determined in a study of T cell repertoires in cytomegalovirus infection. In the study overall: Public TCR beta signatures indicated both CMV infection and matching HLA type.

The CDR3 loop spans 12 amino acids. The ends were cut back, 3 bases at V and 4 bases at J, with 5 bases in the middle. The germline CDR1 and CDR2 sequences are SEHNR and FQNEAQ (reference sequence). Overall study results and limits: Accumulated public TCR beta family frequency recognized individuals carrying CMV together with the relevant HLA. HLA-C-restricted CMV clonotypes gave the most frequent clonotype in two of eight donors.

This clonotype was seen repeatedly, ten times or more. The antigen remains unidentified. TCRdb re-called the reads through MiXCR, storing one row per CDR3 protein. Among a few hundred thousand distinct CDR3 sequences listed, 9.1% were seen once. The J gene is TRBJ2-3, the V gene TRBV7-9, with a possible D match to TRBD2 (5 bases). Sequenced sample: PBMCs. The TCR comes from a human donor in good health (CMV status not recorded). Some clones in this sample may be carry-over from other donors' samples. The CDR3: CASSFGADTQYF. CDR3 in DNA: TGTGCCAGCAGCTTCGGGGCAGATACGCAGTATTTT.